This paragraph reports one T cell receptor beta chain. The source of the sample is a study of cytotoxic CD8 clonotypes in ibrutinib-treated CLL. Turning to the study itself: Complete response was seen in 2 patients and partial in some 25; roughly twelve progressed and roughly 14 stayed remitted after a median approximately 70 months.

Looked up from germline, CDR1 is MDHEN and CDR2 is SYDVKM. After removal of 5 bases from V and 4 bases from J, the junction contained 12 bases not matched to a gene. The CDR3 loop spans 17 amino acids. Assay used: immunoSEQ multiplex PCR; TCRdb lists only in-frame clones, some missing. The sample has some 200,000 clones, 70% seen once. This TCR was recovered from a human donor with chronic lymphocytic leukemia. The sequencing used PBMCs, collected after 12 months of ibrutinib treatment. V and J are TRBV28 and TRBJ2-1; 9 bases map to TRBD2. The CDR3 DNA reads as TGTGCCAGCAGTGGGCCCTTTATTAGCGGGAGTTACAATGAGCAGTTCTTC. As protein: CASSGPFISGSYNEQFF.